This TCR beta chain was sequenced in a study of CD8 T cells in ankylosing spondylitis. Study outcomes and limitations: For ankylosing spondylitis blood, a TCR beta motif of 7 or 8 highly homologous variants appeared characteristic.

A note on this clonotype: Antigen specificity is unknown.

The CDR3 consists of 11 residues. The V end lost 3 bases, the J end lost 8 bases, and 10 bases lay between the germline ends. In germline, CDR1 is DFQATT, CDR2 SNEGSKA (reference sequence). TCRdb recomputed calls from the 5' RACE reads with MiXCR, one row per CDR3 protein. The sample has more than 650,000 distinct CDR3 sequences; about an eighth are singletons. The chain combines TRBV20-1 with TRBJ1-1, with TRBD1 as a possible D gene (5 bases). The sequenced sample was blood, either unsorted or a sorted T cell fraction (not recorded which). This receptor was obtained from a male donor with ankylosing spondylitis. The CDR3 nucleotides read TGCAGTGCTAGGGGACGGAAGGAAGCTTTCTTT. Amino acids: CSARGRKEAFF.